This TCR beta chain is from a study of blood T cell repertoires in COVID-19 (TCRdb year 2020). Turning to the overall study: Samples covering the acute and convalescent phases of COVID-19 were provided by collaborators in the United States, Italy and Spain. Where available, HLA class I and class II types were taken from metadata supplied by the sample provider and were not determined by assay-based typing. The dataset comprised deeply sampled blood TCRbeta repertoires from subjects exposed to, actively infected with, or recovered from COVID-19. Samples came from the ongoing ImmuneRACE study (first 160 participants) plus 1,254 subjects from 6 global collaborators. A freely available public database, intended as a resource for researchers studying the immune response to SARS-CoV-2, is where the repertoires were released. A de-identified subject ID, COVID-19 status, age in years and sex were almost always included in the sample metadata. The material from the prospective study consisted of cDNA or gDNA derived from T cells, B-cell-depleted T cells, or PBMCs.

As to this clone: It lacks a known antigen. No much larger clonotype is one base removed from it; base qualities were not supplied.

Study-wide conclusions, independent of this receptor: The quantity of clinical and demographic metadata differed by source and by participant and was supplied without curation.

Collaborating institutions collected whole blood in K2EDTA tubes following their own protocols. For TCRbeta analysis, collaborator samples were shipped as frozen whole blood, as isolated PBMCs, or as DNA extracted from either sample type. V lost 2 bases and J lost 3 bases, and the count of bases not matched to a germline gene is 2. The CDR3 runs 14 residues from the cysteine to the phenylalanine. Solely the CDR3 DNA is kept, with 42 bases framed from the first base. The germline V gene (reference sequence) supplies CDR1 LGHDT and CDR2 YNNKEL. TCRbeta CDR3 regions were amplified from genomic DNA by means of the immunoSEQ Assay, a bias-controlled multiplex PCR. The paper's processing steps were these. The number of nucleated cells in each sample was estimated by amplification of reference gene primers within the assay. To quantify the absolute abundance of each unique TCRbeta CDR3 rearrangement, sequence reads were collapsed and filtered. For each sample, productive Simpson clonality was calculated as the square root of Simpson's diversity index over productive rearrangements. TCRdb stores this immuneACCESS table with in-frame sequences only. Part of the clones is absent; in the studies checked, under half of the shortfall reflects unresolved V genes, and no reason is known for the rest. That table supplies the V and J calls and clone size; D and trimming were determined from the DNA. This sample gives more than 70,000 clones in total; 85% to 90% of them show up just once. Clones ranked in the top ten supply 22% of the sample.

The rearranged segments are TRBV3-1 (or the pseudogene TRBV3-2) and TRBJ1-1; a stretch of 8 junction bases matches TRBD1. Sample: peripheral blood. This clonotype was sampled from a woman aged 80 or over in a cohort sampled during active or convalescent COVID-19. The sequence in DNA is TGTGCCAGCAGCCAACAGGGGGCGGACACTGAAGCTTTCTTT. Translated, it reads CASSQQGADTEAFF.